The sequence of this T cell receptor beta chain was determined in a study of T cells in Graves' hyperthyroidism and ophthalmopathy. Template material for amplifying TCR beta CDR3 regions consisted of RNA transcripts. First-round RT-PCR of the TCR CDR3 relied on the HTBI primer set. TCRdb processed the multiplex PCR reads anew with MiXCR; each CDR3 protein has one entry. This repertoire shows 300,000 to 500,000 distinct CDR3 sequences, about an eighth found once; its top ten account for 25% to 30%. This clonotype was found many times. The CDR3 sequence is 14 residues long. Deletions cut 0 bases from V and 7 bases from J, with 10 bases between. Looked up from germline, CDR1 is SGHDN and CDR2 is FVKESK.

The receptor comes from a man aged 50 or older with Graves' ophthalmopathy. The sequenced sample was blood. The chain employs TRBV14 and TRBJ2-1; D remains ambiguous. The CDR3 DNA is TGTGCCAGCAGCCAAGAATGGCTAAATAATGAGCAGTTCTTC. Its translation is CASSQEWLNNEQFF.